This T cell receptor beta chain was sequenced for a study of T cell changes during pregnancy in multiple sclerosis. V lost 0 bases to trimming and J lost 7 bases, with 12 bases between them. The CDR3 has 15 residues. Germline V CDR1 and CDR2: MGHRA, YSYEKL. This clone was counted between two and nine times. Data came from immunoSEQ multiplex PCR; TCRdb stores just in-frame clones and leaves some out. This table holds 50,000 or so clones, 92% found once. This TCR was sampled from a female donor with multiple sclerosis, enrolled in a pregnancy study. The gene calls are TRBV4-1 and TRBJ1-4; TRBD1 is a possible D gene (6 bases). The material sequenced was CD4+ T cells from peripheral blood mononuclear cells, taken in the third trimester of pregnancy. The CDR3 bases are TGCGCCAGCAGCCAAGAACGGACAGTCGGTGAAAAACTGTTTTTT. It yields the protein CASSQERTVGEKLFF.